The rows below give T cell receptor beta chains drawn from one sample of a study of blood T cells in healthy people across ages. TCRdb recomputed calls from the 5' RACE reads with MiXCR, one row per CDR3 protein. This table has around 1,500,000 distinct CDR3 sequences, approximately 42% appearing once. Specimen: blood. The origin of the receptors is a woman aged 18-35 years in good health. The conserved cysteine and the conserved F or W are not part of the CDR3 here. The order of the fields is V gene, clone size, J gene, CDR3 protein. Not all rows give a size; the values are once, few, many and, for expanded clones, a class.

TRBV6-5,-,TRBJ2-5,ASSLGTNCNEQY
TRBV2,once,TRBJ1-5,ASRDWTGVGNQPQH
TRBV20-1,-,-,SARDLRAGAYNEQY
TRBV29-1,few,TRBJ1-2,SVEGQGAFYGYT
TRBV30,-,TRBJ1-2,AWSLAVYGYT
TRBV10-1,-,-,ASRELAGTVPYEQY
TRBV7-8,-,TRBJ2-7,ASSWGSLSSSYEQY
TRBV9,few,TRBJ2-7,ASSVLPGQGSYEQY
TRBV4-3,-,TRBJ2-2,ASSQQGYTGELF
TRBV4-1,-,TRBJ1-2,ASSQFRGGTRSYGYT
TRBV7-9,-,TRBJ1-4,ASSPAWGRSFTSSNEKLF
TRBV20-1,few,TRBJ2-7,SFRLGYEQY
TRBV3-1,few,TRBJ2-7,ASSQSDHLREQY
TRBV2,-,TRBJ2-1,ASSSGRAIGGEQF
TRBV4-2,-,-,ASSQASRDRETQY